This TCR beta chain was captured in a study of blood T cells in healthy people across ages (dated by TCRdb to the mid-2010s). Context from the whole study: In model experiments, template switching captured about one uniquely barcoded TCR beta cDNA molecule for every two T cells. The donors were split into four age groups: young (average around 16 years), middle-aged (around 40), aged (more than 60) and long-lived (over 75). The study analyzed two additional independent replicas of 1 million unique cDNA reads from the same blood draw for two donors, one aged 18 to 30 and one aged 80 or older. To avoid experimental bias, donors of different ages were spread randomly across the sequencing lanes. Using deep sequencing normalized with unique cDNA molecular identifiers, the study measured how TCR beta repertoire diversity changes with age. On the study overall, not on this receptor specifically: Conclusive comparison of naive and antigen-experienced compartments was prevented by the profiling of bulk unsorted PBMCs. Estimates of total diversity based on one million sequenced T cells were regarded as lower bounds and as underestimates. Because the CMV infection status of the donors was unknown, age-related changes in expanded clonotypes may potentially have been confounded. There was a strong correlation between observed TCR beta diversity and the percentage of naive T cells measured by flow cytometry. Observed TCR beta diversity per million T cells fell roughly linearly with age, and a significant reduction was already apparent by age roughly 40. Compared with the aged group, more naive CD4+ T cells, fewer expanded clones and increased TCR diversity were shown by the long-lived group, suggesting age selection.

To prepare the library, 5' RACE was applied. TCRdb names Illumina HiSeq 2500 as the instrument used. The second PCR ran for roughly 7 to 11 cycles and used a J-beta primer mix along with a sample-barcoded 5' primer. Each TCR beta cDNA molecule received a unique molecular identifier from a template-switch 5' adaptor carrying 12 random nucleotides. Each sample yielded at least 2.5 million CDR3-containing paired-end reads. All of the RNA was converted into first-strand cDNA using the Mint cDNA synthesis kit, with a TRBC-specific oligonucleotide serving as the primer. After uracil-DNA glycosylase treatment, a first 18-cycle PCR used universal primers M1SS and BC2_uni_R on all cDNA. As for how the authors treated the data: Each sample was normalized by randomly selecting 1 million high-quality reads, each carrying a distinct molecular identifier. Instead of being binned into consensus sequences, reads that shared molecular identifiers were thrown out. MiTCR, set to a Q25 quality threshold and the strictest error-elimination algorithm, was used for CDR3 identification, clonotype clustering and error correction. A nonparametric unseen species model with Euler transformation was used to estimate a lower bound on total TCR beta diversity. TCRdb itself trimmed the public reads at Q25 with fastp, ran MiXCR and retained productive beta chains. Records with the same CDR3 protein are collapsed into one entry carrying the most frequent genes and DNA. The V and J calls reflect TCRdb's pipeline rather than the authors' work. The sample yields over 950,000 distinct CDR3 sequences; approximately 38% were counted once. The top ten clones comprise about 12% of the sample.

The roughly 42 donors, aged roughly 6 to 90 years, were systemically healthy Caucasian individuals from Russia. About 9.1 milliliters of peripheral blood were collected from each donor into EDTA-treated Vacutainer tubes. Ficoll-Paque density-gradient centrifugation was used to isolate PBMCs, with at least 7 million per sample. Trizol reagent was used to extract total RNA from the PBMCs, yielding at least 6 micrograms per sample. The percentages of naive CD45RAhigh/CD27high T cells were determined by flow cytometry on a PBMC aliquot from every donor. This clonotype has a count of ten or more. Its antigen specificity is not known. The sample holds no much larger clone one base away, and base qualities are not on file. The sequence derives from a man aged 18 to 30 in good health. Sequenced: blood.

CDR3 region: CASSSMVNQPQHF. Here is the DNA: TGTGCCAGCAGTTCGATGGTCAATCAGCCCCAGCATTTT. The chain links TRBV6-5 with TRBJ1-5; no D gene is confidently identified. The V end loses 4 bases and the J end loses 3 bases, and a stretch of 7 bases separates them. According to the germline V gene, CDR1 reads MNHEY and CDR2 reads SVGAGI. The CDR3 has 13 amino acids, counting the end cysteine and phenylalanine. Only the CDR3 region is kept as DNA, spanning 39 bases read in frame from base 1.